The entry that follows covers one TCR beta chain sequence. Its antigen is not identified. This entry comes from a study of cytomegalovirus exposure and HLA in healthy donors. Study outcomes and limitations: Among CMV-associated TCR beta chains, most appeared HLA-restricted in a later analysis.

The PCR was carried out with 60 Vbeta primers and 13 Jbeta primers. Measured with immunoSEQ multiplex PCR; TCRdb has only the in-frame clones, and not every one. The profile shows about 67,000 clones, 75% to 90% of them singletons. The CDR3 totals 13 residues. Germline V lookup: CDR1 SGHRS, CDR2 YFSETQ. V shed 2 bases and J 7 bases; nucleotides not matched to a gene: 5. Input material: PBMCs. V and J are TRBV5-1 and TRBJ1-1; 7 positions agree with TRBD1. The TCR comes from a woman aged 25-40 years in good health and CMV-seropositive. In nucleotides, the CDR3 is TGCGCCAGCAGCTTCGGGACAGATTATGAAGCTTTCTTT. This encodes CASSFGTDYEAFF. Supplemented by reference TRBV5-1 and TRBJ1-1, the full variable domain reads KAGVTQTPRYLIKTRGQQVTLSCSPISGHRSVSWYQQTPGQGLQFLFEYFSETQRNKGNFPGRFSGRQFSNSRSEMNVSTLELGDSALYLCASSFGTDYEAFFGQGTRLTVV.